This record covers a single T cell receptor (beta chain). Its target is not known. The length of the CDR3 is 14 residues. With 8 bases removed from V and 6 bases from J, the gap between germline ends came to 17 bases. This sample stems from a study of T cell repertoires in cytomegalovirus infection. Turning to the study itself: The authors used CMV epitopes that were HLA-C-restricted (recently identified) and HLA-B-restricted (well studied).

In TCRdb, the reads were re-called with MiXCR into one record per CDR3 protein. The table has about 770,000 distinct CDR3 sequences, approximately 32% seen once; the top ten hold around 13%. The rearrangement uses TRBV12-3 or TRBV12-4 and TRBJ1-5; maybe TRBD1 (5 bases). The sequenced sample was cultured CD8+ T cells from PBMCs, obtained from culture after CMV antigen stimulation. The sequence derives from a human donor in good health (CMV status not recorded). Some clones in this sample may be carry-over from other donors' samples. CDR3 protein: CASGIRGFFQPQHF. In DNA, the CDR3 is TGTGCCAGCGGAATAAGGGGTTTTTTTCAGCCCCAGCATTTT.